The next 9 T cell receptor beta chains were all read from a single sample in a study of PD-1 blockade in classical Hodgkin lymphoma. Each and every patient relapsed after autologous stem cell transplantation, and patients got differing brentuximab vedotin exposure. Measured with immunoSEQ multiplex PCR; TCRdb has only the in-frame clones, and not every one. The sample contains about 50,000 clones, roughly 73% of which appear only once. The input for sequencing was peripheral blood mononuclear cells (PBMCs), taken before the second cycle of nivolumab. Every receptor here comes from a human donor with classical Hodgkin lymphoma.

The V gene is TRBV7-2, the J gene TRBJ2-7; D not resolved. V lost 2 bases, J lost 6 bases, and 11 bases lay in between. CDR1 is SGHTA, CDR2 FQGNSA, per germline. The CDR3 is 13 amino acids. Written as DNA, the CDR3 is TGTGCCAGCAGCTTATCTCGGGCAGGCGAGCAGTACTTC. Translation gives CASSLSRAGEQYF.

This clone was seen more than once but under ten times. The CDR3 bases are TGTGCCATCACGGGGAACAATGAGCAGTTCTTC. Its translation: CAITGNNEQFF. The chain links TRBV10-3 to TRBJ2-1; D may be TRBD2 (5 bases). Germline CDR1 reads ENHRY; CDR2 reads SYGVKD. This CDR3 is 11 amino acids long. The V end was cut by 7 bases, the J end by 5 bases, with 6 bases between.

The CDR3 sequence: CASSYRGGTEAFF. Here the CDR3 DNA reads TGTGCCAGTAGTTACAGGGGAGGTACTGAAGCTTTCTTT. The chain is built from TRBV19 and TRBJ1-1, with 7 bases aligning to TRBD1. Germline trimming cut 5 bases from V and 5 bases from J; bases unmatched to any gene: 5. The CDR3 spans 13 residues. Germline CDR1 is LNHDA and CDR2 is SQIVND (reference sequence).

V usage is TRBV25-1 and J usage is TRBJ2-5; possible D gene TRBD2, 5 bases. Germline V gene sequence: CDR1 MGHDK, CDR2 SYGVNS. Trimming stripped 5 bases from V and 3 bases from J, with 13 bases between. The CDR3 runs 14 residues. CDR3 in amino acids: CASSRFPGKETQYF. The CDR3 bases are TGTGCCAGCAGTAGGTTTCCGGGGAAAGAGACCCAGTACTTC.

In this sample, this clone turned up once. J is TRBJ2-7 and V is TRBV7-6, with D perhaps TRBD1 (5 bases). This CDR3 is 14 amino acids long. The V end was cut by 2 bases, the J end by 2 bases, with 10 bases between. The germline CDR1 and CDR2 sequences are SGHVS and FNYEAQ. This CDR3 reads CASSLSQGAYEQYF. The CDR3 nucleotides read TGTGCCAGCAGCTTAAGCCAAGGGGCCTACGAGCAGTACTTC.

To note about this clone: Other DNA sequences in this sample translate to the same CDR3. The chain recombines TRBV6-6 with TRBJ2-7; no clear D. Germline V gene data show CDR1 as MNHNY and CDR2 as SVGAGI (reference sequence). The V gene lost 0 bases and the J gene lost 2 bases, with 5 bases spanning the gap. The CDR3 loop spans 13 amino acids. CDR3 amino acids: CASSYSGTYEQYF. CDR3 coding DNA: TGTGCCAGCAGTTACTCGGGGACCTACGAGCAGTACTTC.

The table lists this clone with a few counts. This chain connects TRBV6-6 to TRBJ1-5; D possibly corresponds to TRBD1 (5 bases). The CDR3 totals 16 residues. The germline V and J ends were trimmed by 5 bases and 4 bases, with 18 bases remaining between them. Germline CDR1 reads MNHNY; CDR2 reads SVGAGI (reference sequence). The CDR3, as DNA: TGTGCCAGCAGTACTCCGGGACTCCAGCTAAATCAGCCCCAGCATTTT. Residues: CASSTPGLQLNQPQHF.

This clone was observed a few times. The rearrangement uses TRBV28 and TRBJ1-1, with D unresolved. CDR1 and CDR2 (germline): MDHEN, SYDVKM. The length of the CDR3 is 12 residues. Trimming took off 3 bases at V and 5 bases at J, with 7 bases between the two ends. This CDR3 is CASSFDGTEAFF. The CDR3 DNA reads TGTGCCAGCAGTTTCGATGGTACTGAAGCTTTCTTT.

This clone has a handful of counts. The rearrangement links TRBV30 to TRBJ2-5, with D perhaps TRBD2 (6 bases). Germline loops: CDR1 GTSNPN, CDR2 SVGIG (reference sequence). The germline V and J ends were trimmed by 2 bases and 2 bases, with 15 bases remaining between them. This CDR3 comprises 15 residues. The CDR3 DNA sequence: TGTGCCTGGAGTCCTAATTCCGGGACTCAAGAGACCCAGTACTTC. Amino acid sequence: CAWSPNSGTQETQYF. The full variable domain, in which reference TRBV30 and TRBJ2-5 provide the parts outside the CDR3, is SQTIHQWPATLVQPVGSPLSLECTVEGTSNPNLYWYRQAAGRGLQLLFYSVGIGQISSEVPQNLSASRPQDRQFILSSKKLLLSDSGFYLCAWSPNSGTQETQYFGPGTRLLVL.